The clone carrying this TCR beta chain was recorded once. The data originate from a study of blood T cell repertoires in COVID-19. The assay was immunoSEQ multiplex PCR, and TCRdb's table has in-frame clones only and misses some. The data show some 150,000 clones, more than 75% seen once. With 0 bases clipped from V and 7 bases from J, the junction kept 6 bases outside the gene matches. This CDR3 is 15 amino acids long. Germline V gene lookup returns CDR1 SGHTS and CDR2 YDEGEE. Sequencing was carried out using peripheral blood. This chain connects TRBV5-8 to TRBJ1-4; 7 nucleotides match TRBD1. The receptor was derived from a human donor in a cohort sampled during active COVID-19. CDR3 amino acids: CASSLGLAGGEKLFF. As DNA, the CDR3 is TGTGCCAGCAGCTTGGGTTTGGCAGGGGGTGAAAAACTGTTTTTT.